These 29 T cell receptor beta chains were all obtained from the same sample, sequenced in a study of T cell repertoires in cytomegalovirus infection. Antigens of these TCRs are unknown. TCRdb ran MiXCR on the reads and lists one entry per CDR3 protein. The sample gives roughly 860,000 distinct CDR3 sequences, approximately 29% of which show up once; approximately 13% is in the top ten. The specimen comprised cultured CD8+ T cells from PBMCs, sampled from culture after CMV antigen stimulation. These receptors all come from a human donor in good health (CMV status not recorded). Some clones in this sample may be carry-over from other donors' samples.

This clonotype has a count of ten or more. The chain joins TRBV7-8 to TRBJ2-2; no clear D gene. CDR3 length: 12 residues. The V end was cut by 5 bases, the J end by 5 bases, with 6 bases between. In germline, CDR1 is SGHVS, CDR2 FQNEAQ. Here the CDR3 DNA reads TGTGCCAGCAGCCCACCTACCGGGGAGCTGTTTTTT. It codes for CASSPPTGELFF.

This clonotype showed up just a few times. This chain joins TRBV15 and TRBJ2-1, with D perhaps being TRBD1 or TRBD2 (5 bases each). The germline V gene has CDR1 LNHNV and CDR2 YYDKDF (reference sequence). V lost 0 bases and J lost 13, with 10 bases in between. This CDR3 has 12 amino acids. The CDR3 reads CATSRDVRDQFF. The CDR3, as DNA: TGTGCCACCAGCAGAGATGTACGGGACCAGTTCTTC.

This clonotype was detected ten times or more. V is TRBV6-1 and J is TRBJ1-1; TRBD1 aligns across 9 bases. The ends lost 0 bases at V and 1 base at J; junction bases unmatched: 12. CDR3 length equals 19 residues. Germline CDR1 is MNHNS and CDR2 is SASEGT. The CDR3 reads CASSEANGRTGVPNTEAFF. The CDR3 region has the DNA TGTGCCAGCAGTGAAGCGAATGGGAGGACAGGGGTTCCGAACACTGAAGCTTTCTTT.

This clonotype turned up a few times. The rearrangement joins TRBV19 to TRBJ1-5; 12 bases map to TRBD1. Germline V gene data show CDR1 as LNHDA and CDR2 as SQIVND (reference sequence). CDR3 length: 17 residues. The ends lost 1 base at V and 4 bases at J; junction bases unmatched: 5. The CDR3 DNA reads as TGTGCCAGTAGTATAGGGGACAGGGGGCCGAGGAATCAGCCCCAGCATTTT. It translates to CASSIGDRGPRNQPQHF.

This clonotype was seen a few times. The V gene is TRBV4-1, the J gene TRBJ2-4; D remains ambiguous. V was pared by 1 base and J by 6 bases, with 10 bases between. Germline CDR1 and CDR2: MGHRA and YSYEKL. The CDR3 runs to 14 residues. CDR3: CASSQVNRVNIQYF. Here the CDR3 DNA reads TGCGCCAGCAGCCAAGTGAACAGAGTAAACATTCAGTACTTC.

This clonotype was recorded at least ten times. V gene TRBV4-1 combines with J gene TRBJ2-7; D not certain. Trimming removed 1 base at V and 3 bases at J, with 7 bases between. The length of the CDR3 is 13 residues. CDR1 MGHRA and CDR2 YSYEKL come from the germline V gene. The CDR3 DNA reads TGCGCCAGCAGCCAAGCCCCGGGCTACGAGCAGTACTTC. It yields the protein CASSQAPGYEQYF.

The chain recombines TRBV2 with TRBJ1-5; D gene uncertain. The CDR3 has 15 residues. The V gene's germline CDR1 is SNHLY and CDR2 FYNNEI. V dropped 1 base and J dropped 0 bases, with 7 bases sitting between them. CDR3 nucleotide sequence: TGTGCCAGCAGTGAAGACAGCTATAGCAATCAGCCCCAGCATTTT. It specifies CASSEDSYSNQPQHF.

V usage is TRBV7-3 and J usage is TRBJ2-1; no clear D. CDR1 SGHTA and CDR2 FQGTGA come from the germline V gene. Trimming took 1 base from V and 8 from J, leaving 18 bases between them. This CDR3 spans 16 amino acids. CDR3 sequence reads: CASSLIRPGRSDEQFF. The DNA for the CDR3 is TGTGCCAGCAGCTTAATTCGTCCGGGCCGGAGCGATGAGCAGTTCTTC.

The chain links TRBV11-2 to TRBJ2-1, with 9 nucleotides matching TRBD2. The CDR3 consists of 16 residues. Germline lookup yields CDR1 SGHAT and CDR2 FQNNGV. V lost 0 bases, J lost 4 bases, and 4 bases stayed unmatched. The CDR3, as DNA: TGTGCCAGCAGCTTAGAGGGTCTAGCGGGGTACAATGAGCAGTTCTTC. It encodes CASSLEGLAGYNEQFF.

The CDR3: CASSLAPGGAPYGYTF. The CDR3 DNA is TGTGCCAGCAGTTTAGCCCCGGGAGGGGCTCCCTATGGCTACACCTTC. The genes are TRBV12-3 or TRBV12-4 and TRBJ1-2; possible D gene TRBD1, 5 bases. CDR3 length: 16 residues. V was trimmed by 0 bases and J by 4 bases, leaving 15 bases between them.

This clonotype has a handful of counts. The V call is TRBV4-2, the J call TRBJ2-7, with TRBD2 as a possible D gene (6 bases). The ends were cut back, 0 bases at V and 3 bases at J, with 15 bases in the middle. Germline CDR1 reads LGHNA; CDR2 reads YNFKEQ. This CDR3 is 16 amino acids long. CDR3: CASSQDKGGTYYEQYF. The DNA for the CDR3 is TGTGCCAGCAGCCAAGACAAAGGAGGGACCTACTACGAGCAGTACTTC.

The chain is built from TRBV7-8 and TRBJ1-5; no clear D gene. Looked up from germline, CDR1 is SGHVS and CDR2 is FQNEAQ. The germline V and J ends were trimmed by 5 bases and 0 bases, with 17 bases remaining between them. The CDR3 covers 17 residues. CDR3 in DNA: TGTGCCAGCAGCCTTAGAGTCGGGGATTATAGCAATCAGCCCCAGCATTTT. It translates to CASSLRVGDYSNQPQHF.

Notes on this clonotype: One junction end does not reproduce the germline sequence, and a read error may be involved. The chain has TRBV18 and TRBJ1-2; D call uncertain. The length of the CDR3 is 14 residues. CDR1 is KGHSH, CDR2 LQKENI, per germline. In DNA form, the CDR3 reads TGTGCCAGCTCACCACTTCGGTGGGGAGAAGGCTGCACCTTC. Its protein product is CASSPLRWGEGCTF.

On this clonotype: The junction and the germline gene differ at one end; a read error may be behind it. This chain connects TRBV5-6 to TRBJ2-2; the D is unclear. Germline V CDR1 and CDR2: SGHDT, YYEEEE. The CDR3 runs to 16 residues. CDR3 DNA: TGTACCAGCAGCTTTATGGGATCTATCTACACCGGGGAGCTGTTTTTT. It is translated as CTSSFMGSIYTGELFF.

V and J are TRBV14 and TRBJ2-3; TRBD1 matches 9 bases. The germline gives CDR1 SGHDN, CDR2 FVKESK. This CDR3 is 16 amino acids long. The trim removed 3 bases at V and 3 bases at J, leaving 7 bases unmatched. CDR3 sequence: CASSQEQGAATDTQYF. The CDR3 region has the DNA TGTGCCAGCAGCCAGGAACAGGGGGCGGCGACAGATACGCAGTATTTT.

V usage is TRBV15 and J usage is TRBJ2-3, with 12 bases lining up with TRBD2. Trimming cost V 5 bases and J 1 base; bases outside gene matches: 4. The length of the CDR3 is 16 residues. In germline, CDR1 is LNHNV, CDR2 YYDKDF (reference sequence). The CDR3: CATSERLAGGTDTQYF. In DNA form, the CDR3 reads TGTGCCACCAGCGAAAGACTAGCGGGGGGCACAGATACGCAGTATTTT.

This clonotype was detected only a few times. This rearrangement joins TRBV28 to TRBJ1-1; D gene ambiguous. This CDR3 has 17 amino acids. Germline V gene data show CDR1 as MDHEN and CDR2 as SYDVKM. Trimming stripped 5 bases from V and 0 bases from J, with 19 bases between. Here the CDR3 DNA reads TGTGCCAGCAGTCCAGGAGATATACCCTCTATGAACACTGAAGCTTTCTTT. This gives the protein CASSPGDIPSMNTEAFF. The variable domain in full, with the rest retrieved from reference TRBV28 and TRBJ1-1, is DVKVTQSSRYLVKRTGEKVFLECVQDMDHENMFWYRQDPGLGLRLIYFSYDVKMKEKGDIPEGYSVSREKKERFSLILESASTNQTSMYLCASSPGDIPSMNTEAFFGQGTRLTVV.

This clonotype has a handful of counts. The gene calls are TRBV4-1 and TRBJ2-5, with D maybe TRBD1 (6 bases). Germline lookup yields CDR1 MGHRA and CDR2 YSYEKL. With 3 bases removed from V and 1 base from J, the gap between germline ends came to 15 bases. The CDR3 has 16 amino acids. The CDR3 DNA is TGCGCCAGCAGCCATCGATCCACAGGGTCCCAAGAGACCCAGTACTTC. Its protein product is CASSHRSTGSQETQYF.

This clonotype was detected ten times or more. CDR3 sequence reads: CSARRDRGEQYV. DNA for the CDR3: TGCAGTGCCAGAAGGGACAGGGGCGAGCAGTACGTC. V and J are TRBV20-1 and TRBJ2-7, with 10 nucleotides matching TRBD1. V lost 6 bases, J lost 6 bases, and 5 bases stayed unmatched. Germline V CDR1 and CDR2: DFQATT, SNEGSKA (reference sequence). The CDR3 loop spans 12 amino acids.

This clonotype occurred a few times. The J gene is TRBJ2-3, the V gene TRBV7-9, with TRBD2 identical over 10 bases. V was clipped by 4 bases and J by 4 bases; unmatched bases: 8. This CDR3 has 16 amino acids. Germline-derived CDR1 and CDR2 are SEHNR and FQNEAQ (reference sequence). The CDR3 DNA reads TGTGCCAGCAGCTCACTTCTAGCGGGGGAGCCAGATACGCAGTATTTT. As protein: CASSSLLAGEPDTQYF.

The V call is TRBV6-5, the J call TRBJ2-1, with 10 bases lining up with TRBD1. The V and J ends lost 3 bases and 10 bases, in that order; junction bases with no gene match: 3. The germline CDR1 and CDR2 sequences are MNHEY and SVGAGI. The CDR3 has 13 residues. The CDR3 DNA reads TGTGCCAGCAGTTATACGACAGGGGGCGAGCAGTTCTTC. Its protein is CASSYTTGGEQFF.

This clonotype came up a few times. V is TRBV6-5 and J is TRBJ1-2; a weak D match, TRBD1 (6 bases). CDR1 and CDR2 from the germline V gene are MNHEY and SVGAGI. This CDR3 comprises 15 residues. V was pared by 0 bases and J by 4 bases, with 12 bases between. The CDR3 DNA reads TGTGCCAGCAGTTACTCGGTCGGGGGCGTCTATGGCTACACCTTC. This sequence encodes CASSYSVGGVYGYTF.

V gene TRBV7-3 combines with J gene TRBJ2-5; a possible D gene is TRBD1 (5 bases). Germline V gene lookup returns CDR1 SGHTA and CDR2 FQGTGA. Trimming cost V 2 bases and J 2 bases, with 9 bases left between them. This CDR3 contains 14 residues. CDR3 residues: CASSLGQDQETQYF. The CDR3 DNA reads TGTGCCAGCAGCTTAGGACAAGATCAAGAGACCCAGTACTTC.

This clonotype was recorded only once. In nucleotides, the CDR3 is TGTGCCAGCAGCCAAGGGGGGCTTCTGGCGGGGGGAGAAGGGGCCAACGTCCTGACTTTC. This codes for CASSQGGLLAGGEGANVLTF. This rearrangement joins TRBV3-1 to TRBJ2-6; 8 nucleotides match TRBD2. J lost 4 bases, V lost 1 base, and 15 bases had no gene match. Per the germline V gene, CDR1 is LGHDT and CDR2 is YNNKEL (reference sequence). The CDR3 runs 20 residues.

This clonotype was seen only a few times. The chain links TRBV19 to TRBJ1-1; TRBD1 aligns across 8 bases. The CDR3 covers 16 residues. J gave up 2 bases and V 3 bases, and 8 bases lay outside the gene matches. Germline loops: CDR1 LNHDA, CDR2 SQIVND (reference sequence). CDR3 sequence reads: CASSIRRDRRNTEAFF. DNA for the CDR3: TGTGCCAGTAGTATCAGAAGGGACAGGAGAAACACTGAAGCTTTCTTT. Based on the CDR3 plus reference TRBV19 and TRBJ1-1, the full variable domain is DGGITQSPKYLFRKEGQNVTLSCEQNLNHDAMYWYRQDPGQGLRLIYYSQIVNDFQKGDIAEGYSVSREKKESFPLTVTSAQKNPTAFYLCASSIRRDRRNTEAFFGQGTRLTVV.

The gene calls are TRBV5-6 and TRBJ1-2; 9 bases fit TRBD1. CDR3 length: 14 residues. Germline V CDR1 and CDR2: SGHDT, YYEEEE. V dropped 4 bases and J dropped 6; count of bases not matched to a gene: 7. CDR3 loop: CASSAGTGRDGYTF. As DNA, the CDR3 is TGTGCCAGCAGCGCCGGGACAGGGAGGGATGGCTACACCTTC.

The chain is built from TRBV5-1 and TRBJ2-3; TRBD2 aligns across 7 bases. From germline, CDR1 is SGHRS and CDR2 YFSETQ. The CDR3 totals 15 residues. Unmatched junction bases numbered 4, after V lost 3 bases and J lost 0 bases. The CDR3 sequence: CASSWGLSSTDTQYF. The CDR3 DNA sequence: TGCGCCAGCAGCTGGGGACTATCTAGCACAGATACGCAGTATTTT.

The V call is TRBV6-6, the J call TRBJ1-1, with D maybe TRBD1 (5 bases). The length of the CDR3 is 12 residues. With 7 bases removed from V and 4 bases from J, the gap between germline ends came to 10 bases. Looked up from germline, CDR1 is MNHNY and CDR2 is SVGAGI (reference sequence). The CDR3 bases are TGTGCCAGCACTCGGACAAGCACTGAAGCTTTCTTT. Translation: CASTRTSTEAFF.

The chain joins TRBV7-9 to TRBJ1-2, with 8 bases fitting TRBD1. After removal of 6 bases from V and 8 bases from J, the junction contained 11 bases not matched to a gene. Germline CDR1 reads SEHNR; CDR2 reads FQNEAQ (reference sequence). This CDR3 comprises 14 residues. Here the CDR3 reads CASSSIDRGGGYTF. CDR3 sequence (DNA): TGTGCCAGCAGTTCCATTGACAGGGGAGGAGGCTACACCTTC.